The rows below give T cell receptor beta chains drawn from one sample of a study of cytomegalovirus exposure and HLA in healthy donors. Repertoires were generated with immunoSEQ multiplex PCR, while TCRdb's copy carries only in-frame clones and drops some. The sample includes around 150,000 clones, roughly 74% of them seen just once. Sequencing was carried out using PBMCs. The receptors shown here come from a woman between 40 and 55 years old in good health and CMV-seropositive. Each CDR3 is given with its conserved first and last residue. Fields, in order: V gene, D gene, J gene, clone size, CDR3 DNA, CDR3 protein. The D gene is left open where the match is weak. Rows may omit the clone size; those that give it use once, few, many or a size class.

TRBV28,TRBD1,TRBJ1-1,NA,TGTGCCGGCAGTTTGGACAGGGGCGTGAGCACTGAAGCTTTCTTT,CAGSLDRGVSTEAFF
TRBV19,NA,TRBJ2-7,NA,TGTGCCAGTAGTATCCTACTGTCATCCTACGAGCAGTACTTC,CASSILLSSYEQYF
TRBV28,NA,TRBJ1-4,NA,TGTGCCAGCAGTTTAACTGATTTAAATGAAAAACTGTTTTTT,CASSLTDLNEKLFF
TRBV2,NA,TRBJ1-3,NA,TGTGCCAGCAGTGAAGCGGCAGGGGCTTCTGGAAACACCATATATTTT,CASSEAAGASGNTIYF
TRBV5-1,NA,TRBJ2-3,NA,TGCGCGACCTCAGGGGGGTCCGATATAGGAGATACGCAGTATTTT,CATSGGSDIGDTQYF
TRBV7-2,TRBD1,TRBJ1-6,NA,TGTGCCAGCAGCTTAAGCGGCAGGGGGTCGTCCTATAATTCACCCCTCCACTTT,CASSLSGRGSSYNSPLHF
TRBV7-2,NA,TRBJ1-2,NA,TGTGCCAGCAGCTTAGATGGCATTAACTATGGCTACACCTTC,CASSLDGINYGYTF
TRBV7-9,NA,TRBJ1-1,NA,TGTGCCAGCAGCTCGCGTCTCGGGGGCACTGAAGCTTTCTTT,CASSSRLGGTEAFF
TRBV5-8,NA,TRBJ2-5,NA,TGTGCCAGCAGCGTAGGACATTTGCAAGAGACCCAGTACTTC,CASSVGHLQETQYF
TRBV5-4,NA,TRBJ1-4,few,TGTGCCAGCAGCCAGGGCCCGAATGAAAAACTGTTTTTT,CASSQGPNEKLFF
TRBV28,TRBD1,TRBJ1-2,NA,TGTGCCAGCAGCTCACAGGGGATGGGACACTATGGCTACACCTTC,CASSSQGMGHYGYTF
TRBV5-6,NA,TRBJ1-3,NA,TGTGCCAGCAGCTTGGGACAGCTGATAAACACCATATATTTT,CASSLGQLINTIYF
TRBV27,NA,TRBJ2-1,NA,TGTGCCAGCAGTCATTCGGGACTCTCGGGTCATGAGCAGTTCTTC,CASSHSGLSGHEQFF
TRBV7-2,NA,TRBJ2-5,NA,TGTGCCAGCAGCTTAGAGTGGCCCTGGGAAGGGGGCCAAGAGACCCAGTACTTC,CASSLEWPWEGGQETQYF
TRBV28,NA,TRBJ1-1,NA,TGTGCCAGCTTTCTTAACACTGAAGCTTTCTTT,CASFLNTEAFF
TRBV28,NA,TRBJ1-2,NA,TGTGCCAGCAGTTTATACGAGACAGCCTATGGCTACACCTTC,CASSLYETAYGYTF
TRBV7-2,TRBD1,TRBJ2-1,NA,TGTGCCAGCAGCTTGGACAGGGGGCTGAACAATGAGCAGTTCTTC,CASSLDRGLNNEQFF
TRBV2,NA,TRBJ1-1,NA,TGTGCCAGCAGGAGGGGACTACTAAACTTT,CASRRGLLNF
TRBV28,TRBD1,TRBJ1-2,NA,TGTGCCAGCAGTACGGGGGACAGTGTAGGGGGCTACACCTTC,CASSTGDSVGGYTF
TRBV6-5,TRBD1,TRBJ1-2,few,TGTGCCAGCAGTGGGGACAGCGTTCGTGGCTACACCTTC,CASSGDSVRGYTF
TRBV7-2,TRBD1,TRBJ2-7,NA,TGTGCCAGCAGCTTCCGACAGGGGACCGAATCCTACGAGCAGTACTTC,CASSFRQGTESYEQYF
TRBV4-2,NA,TRBJ1-2,NA,TGTGCCAGCAGCCAAGATCCGAATATGTGGACAACTAACTATGGCTACACCTTC,CASSQDPNMWTTNYGYTF
TRBV6-6,NA,TRBJ2-7,NA,TGTGCCAGCAGAGGGACTGAGACCTACGAGCAGTACTTC,CASRGTETYEQYF
TRBV11-2,TRBD1,TRBJ1-5,NA,TGTGCCAGCAGCGCCGGGACAGGGAAGGTGCAGCCCCAGCATTTT,CASSAGTGKVQPQHF
TRBV4-2,TRBD2,TRBJ2-5,once,TGTGCCAGCAGCGAGAGACTAGCGGGACTCCAAGAGACCCAGTACTTC,CASSERLAGLQETQYF
TRBV29-1,TRBD1,TRBJ2-3,NA,TGCAGCGTTTCCCGGACAGGGGCAGCGAGCACAGATACGCAGTATTTT,CSVSRTGAASTDTQYF
TRBV2,TRBD1,TRBJ1-1,NA,TGTGCCAGCACCCAAGGGACAGTGAACACTGAAGCTTTCTTT,CASTQGTVNTEAFF
TRBV10-1,TRBD1,TRBJ1-3,few,TGCGCCAGCAGCCTCGACAGGGCAACTGGAAACACCATATATTTT,CASSLDRATGNTIYF
TRBV27,TRBD1,TRBJ1-4,few,TGTGCCACCAGGCGGACAGGGAGAAATGAAAAACTGTTTTTT,CATRRTGRNEKLFF
TRBV7-2,NA,TRBJ2-1,NA,TGTGCCAGCAGCTTAGAGTCTAGTAAGTACAATGAGCAGTTCTTC,CASSLESSKYNEQFF
TRBV12-5,TRBD2,TRBJ2-1,NA,TGTGCTAGTGGTCTCAGTAGCGGGAGGGCCTACAATGAGCAGTTCTTC,CASGLSSGRAYNEQFF
TRBV18,NA,TRBJ2-1,NA,TGTGCCAGCTCACCAGATTCAAGGAGCTATTTTCATGAGCAGTTCTTC,CASSPDSRSYFHEQFF
TRBV7-8,TRBD1,TRBJ2-7,NA,TGTGCCAGCAGCTTAGAGGGCAGGGGGATGTACGAGCAGTACTTC,CASSLEGRGMYEQYF
TRBV29-1,NA,TRBJ1-5,NA,TGCAGCGCCCAAGGGGTTTTCAGCAATCAGCCCCAGCATTTT,CSAQGVFSNQPQHF
TRBV5-1,NA,TRBJ2-7,NA,TGCGCCAGCAGCTTGGCACAGGTTCTTGACGAGCAGTACTTC,CASSLAQVLDEQYF
TRBV5-1,TRBD2,TRBJ2-3,NA,TGCGCCAGCAGCACGGGGACTAGCGGGACAGATACGCAGTATTTT,CASSTGTSGTDTQYF
TRBV6-1,TRBD1,TRBJ2-2,NA,TGTGCCAGCAGTGAAGTTACAGGGGGACCCGGGGAGCTGTTTTTT,CASSEVTGGPGELFF
TRBV9,TRBD2,TRBJ2-7,NA,TGTGCCAGCAGCGTAGCATGGGTCGGCAGGGACAGCGGGAGGGTAACCTCCGAGCAGTACTTC,CASSVAWVGRDSGRVTSEQYF
TRBV6-1,NA,TRBJ2-7,NA,TGTGCCAGCAGTGGCTACGAGCAGTACTTC,CASSGYEQYF
TRBV28,NA,TRBJ2-1,NA,TGTGCCAGCAGTTTATCATACAATGAGCAGTTCTTC,CASSLSYNEQFF
TRBV6-1,TRBD1,TRBJ2-1,NA,TGTGCCAGCAAGGGGGGGACAGGGGCCTACAATGAGCAGTTCTTC,CASKGGTGAYNEQFF
TRBV7-2,TRBD2,TRBJ2-7,NA,TGTGCCAGCAGTCCTAGCGGAGAACGCTACGAGCAGTACTTC,CASSPSGERYEQYF
TRBV7-2,TRBD1,TRBJ2-7,few,TGTGCCAGCAGCTTAATCGGACAGGGAGGCACCTACGAGCAGTACTTC,CASSLIGQGGTYEQYF
TRBV29-1,TRBD2,TRBJ2-1,NA,TGCAGCGTTCGAGGACCTAGCGGGAGCTATGAGCAGTTCTTC,CSVRGPSGSYEQFF
TRBV27,NA,TRBJ1-1,NA,TGTGCCAGCTACCCTTTGAGGAGGAACACTGAAGCTTTCTTT,CASYPLRRNTEAFF
TRBV27,NA,TRBJ2-5,NA,TGTGCCAGCAGTTTCGACAGCCGAAAGCCCTGGGAGACCCAGTACTTC,CASSFDSRKPWETQYF
TRBV4-1,TRBD1,TRBJ1-6,NA,TGCGCCAGCAGCCAAGGACAGGGGGCTAATTCACCCCTCCACTTT,CASSQGQGANSPLHF
TRBV4-1,TRBD2,TRBJ2-3,few,TGCGCCAGCAGCCAAGATAGATCTAGCGGGAATACGCAGTATTTT,CASSQDRSSGNTQYF
TRBV18,TRBD1,TRBJ1-5,NA,TGTGCCAGCTCAGGGGGACAGACCAATCAGCCCCAGCATTTT,CASSGGQTNQPQHF
TRBV11-3,NA,TRBJ2-5,few,TGTGCCAGCAGTTTGTCAGGCCTGTGGGAGACCCAGTACTTC,CASSLSGLWETQYF
TRBV9,NA,TRBJ1-1,NA,TGTGCCAGCAGCGTAGTAGGGGCCGCCACTGAAGCTTTCTTT,CASSVVGAATEAFF
TRBV10-1,TRBD1,TRBJ2-1,NA,TGCGCCAGCAGTGAGCGACAGGGGGGTTACAATGAGCAGTTCTTC,CASSERQGGYNEQFF
TRBV28,TRBD2,TRBJ2-1,NA,TGTGCCAGCAGTTCGAGAGGAAATCCCGGGACTAGCTTTTTTTCCTACAATGAGCAGTTCTTC,CASSSRGNPGTSFFSYNEQFF
TRBV18,NA,TRBJ2-7,NA,TGTGCCAGCTCACCACAGGAGGCGCTTACCTACGAGCAGTACTTC,CASSPQEALTYEQYF
TRBV4-1,TRBD2,TRBJ2-3,few,TGCGCCAGCAGCCGAAAGATCGAGACTAGCGGGAGGCCCCCTACGCAGTATTTT,CASSRKIETSGRPPTQYF
TRBV19,NA,TRBJ2-1,NA,TGTGCCAGTAGTACCAACCGGGAACCAAGCGACAATGAGCAGTTCTTC,CASSTNREPSDNEQFF
TRBV7-9,NA,TRBJ1-2,NA,TGTGCCAGCAGCCCCCGGGGGGGCTCTGATGGCTACACCTTC,CASSPRGGSDGYTF
TRBV10-1,NA,TRBJ2-1,NA,TGCGCCAGCAGCGAGATCCGGGCCGGGAACAATGAGCAGTTCTTC,CASSEIRAGNNEQFF
TRBV27,NA,TRBJ2-4,NA,TGTGCCAGCAGTCTCTCAGAACAGGGAGGGAAAAACATTCAGTACTTC,CASSLSEQGGKNIQYF
TRBV10-3,TRBD2,TRBJ2-1,NA,TGTGCCATCAGTGAGTCGGAAAAACTAGCGGGAGTAAGAGAGCAGTTCTTC,CAISESEKLAGVREQFF